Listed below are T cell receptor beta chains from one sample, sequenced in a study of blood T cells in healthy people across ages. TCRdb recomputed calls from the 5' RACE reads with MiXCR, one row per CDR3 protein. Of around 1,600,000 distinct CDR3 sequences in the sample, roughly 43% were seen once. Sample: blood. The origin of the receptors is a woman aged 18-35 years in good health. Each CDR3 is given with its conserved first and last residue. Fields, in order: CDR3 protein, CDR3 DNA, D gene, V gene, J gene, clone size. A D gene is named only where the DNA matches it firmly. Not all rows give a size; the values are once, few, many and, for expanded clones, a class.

CASSQDVVNDEQFF	TGCGCCAGCAGCCAAGATGTAGTTAACGATGAGCAGTTCTTC	NA	TRBV4-3	TRBJ2-1	few
CASSDDREEQPQHF	TGTGCCAGCAGTGACGACAGGGAGGAACAGCCCCAGCATTTT	TRBD1	TRBV6-5	TRBJ1-5	NA
CAIRTSGSADTQYF	TGTGCCATCAGGACTAGCGGGAGCGCAGATACGCAGTATTTT	TRBD2	TRBV10-3	TRBJ2-3	many
CASSSDSGNEQFF	TGTGCCAGCAGCTCCGATTCTGGGAATGAGCAGTTCTTC	NA	TRBV12-3/TRBV12-4	TRBJ2-1	few
CAIASGDGNTIYF	TGTGCCATCGCCTCGGGAGACGGAAACACCATATATTTT	NA	TRBV10-3	TRBJ1-3	few
CAWRVRGETNTGELFF	TGTGCCTGGAGAGTTCGGGGGGAGACGAACACCGGGGAGCTGTTTTTT	TRBD2	TRBV30	TRBJ2-2	NA
CASSLGQGSWETQYF	TGTGCCAGCAGCTTAGGGCAGGGAAGCTGGGAGACCCAGTACTTC	NA	TRBV11-2	TRBJ2-5	NA
CASSLLGGAGETQAFF	TGTGCCAGCAGTTTATTGGGGGGCGCCGGGGAAACTCAAGCTTTCTTT	NA	TRBV27	TRBJ1-1	NA
CASSPPAVNTEAFF	TGTGCCAGCTCACCACCCGCAGTCAACACTGAAGCTTTCTTT	NA	TRBV18	TRBJ1-1	NA
CASSQVASGIVEQYF	TGCGCCAGCAGCCAAGTCGCTAGCGGGATTGTCGAGCAGTACTTC	TRBD2	TRBV4-3	TRBJ2-7	many
CSYRGGRAYEQYF	TGCAGCTACAGGGGCGGGCGCGCTTACGAGCAGTACTTC	TRBD1	TRBV29-1	TRBJ2-7	NA
CASSHGIALYNEQFF	TGTGCCAGCAGCCATGGAATAGCGCTGTACAATGAGCAGTTCTTC	NA	TRBV11-1	TRBJ2-1	NA
CASGLASFSQTQYF	TGTGCCAGCGGCTTAGCGTCTTTTAGTCAGACCCAGTACTTC	NA	TRBV11-2	TRBJ2-5	NA
CATSRANRAGETQYF	TGTGCCACCAGCAGAGCTAACAGGGCGGGAGAGACCCAGTACTTC	NA	TRBV15	TRBJ2-5	NA
CAALRAGNYGYTF	TGTGCCGCCCTCCGTGCAGGGAACTATGGCTACACCTTC	NA	TRBV28	TRBJ1-2	NA
CSAKSGSYYEQYF	TGCAGTGCTAAAAGCGGGTCTTACTACGAGCAGTACTTC	NA	TRBV20-1	TRBJ2-7	NA
CSVGKRGILYNEQYF	TGCAGCGTTGGAAAGAGGGGTATCCTCTACAATGAGCAGTACTTC	NA	TRBV29-1	TRBJ2-5	few
CASSQEMTGINYEQFF	TGCGCCAGCAGCCAAGAGATGACAGGAATCAATTACGAGCAGTTCTTC	NA	TRBV4-1	TRBJ2-1	NA
CASSESSVYEQYF	TGTGCCAGCAGTGAATCCTCCGTCTACGAGCAGTACTTC	NA	TRBV6-1	TRBJ2-7	few
CASSPGEGNNQPQHF	TGTGCCAGCTCACCAGGGGAAGGGAACAATCAGCCCCAGCATTTT	NA	TRBV18	TRBJ1-5	NA
CASSQVAGENNEQYF	TGCGCCAGCAGCCAAGTAGCGGGGGAGAACAATGAGCAGTACTTC	TRBD2	TRBV4-3	TRBJ2-7	NA
CASSHPPGQGIYSGANVPTF	TGTGCCAGCAGCCACCCTCCGGGACAGGGGATCTACTCTGGGGCCAACGTCCCGACTTTC	TRBD1	TRBV3-1	TRBJ2-6	NA
CASGLSYGYTF	TGTGCCAGCGGGCTGAGCTATGGCTACACCTTC	NA	TRBV12-3/TRBV12-4	TRBJ1-2	NA
CASSQDIDGAYEQYF	TGTGCCAGCAGCCAAGATATTGACGGGGCCTACGAGCAGTACTTC	NA	TRBV3-1	TRBJ2-7	NA
CASSELGEKGHNEQFF	TGTGCCAGCAGTGAATTGGGGGAAAAGGGGCACAATGAGCAGTTCTTC	NA	TRBV25-1	TRBJ2-1	NA
CASSVALGNYGYTF	TGTGCCAGCAGCGTAGCTTTAGGTAACTATGGCTACACCTTC	NA	TRBV7-9	TRBJ1-2	NA
CASRPQEGYGYTF	TGCGCCAGCAGGCCACAAGAAGGCTATGGCTACACCTTC	NA	TRBV5-1	TRBJ1-2	NA
CASSDPRSYNEQFF	TGTGCCAGCAGCGACCCGCGCTCCTACAATGAGCAGTTCTTC	NA	TRBV11-2	TRBJ2-1	few
CASSPGLGRGGEQFF	TGTGCCAGCAGTCCGGGACTAGGGAGAGGCGGTGAGCAGTTCTTC	TRBD2	TRBV6-2/TRBV6-3	TRBJ2-1	NA
CASSELAGNTGELFF	TGTGCCAGCAGTGAACTGGCGGGGAACACCGGGGAGCTGTTTTTT	NA	TRBV6-1	TRBJ2-2	few
CASSGDGDNTGELFF	TGTGCCAGCAGTGGGGACGGGGATAACACCGGGGAGCTGTTTTTT	NA	TRBV6-4	TRBJ2-2	NA
CVSSQDTDSNTDTQYF	TGCGTCAGCAGCCAAGATACTGACAGTAACACAGATACGCAGTATTTT	NA	TRBV4-3	TRBJ2-3	NA
CATSRDEDRDYNEQFF	TGTGCCACCAGCAGAGATGAGGACAGGGACTACAATGAGCAGTTCTTC	TRBD1	TRBV15	TRBJ2-1	few
CASSLRQRANEQFF	TGTGCCAGCAGTCTTCGACAGAGAGCAAATGAGCAGTTCTTC	NA	TRBV12-3/TRBV12-4	TRBJ2-1	NA
CASSLDEKLFF	TGTGCCAGCAGTTTGGATGAAAAACTGTTTTTT	NA	TRBV12-3/TRBV12-4	TRBJ1-4	many
CASSSGDSRSPLHF	TGTGCCAGCAGTTCTGGGGACAGTCGCTCGCCCCTCCACTTT	TRBD1	TRBV6-6	TRBJ1-6	few
CASSLVRDTYEQYF	TGTGCCAGCAGCTTAGTGCGGGACACCTACGAGCAGTACTTC	NA	TRBV7-2	TRBJ2-7	NA
CSARVPGTVQETQFF	TGCAGTGCTAGAGTCCCCGGGACAGTTCAAGAGACCCAGTTCTTC	TRBD1	TRBV20-1	TRBJ2-1	NA
CASSFLSGGTYNERFF	TGCGCCAGCAGCTTTCTCTCGGGGGGTACCTACAATGAGCGGTTCTTC	TRBD2	TRBV5-1	TRBJ2-1	NA
CASSLFDPIPSEQYF	TGTGCCAGCAGCTTATTCGACCCAATTCCCTCCGAGCAGTACTTC	NA	TRBV7-2	TRBJ2-7	NA
CASGLATGTGVHEQYF	TGTGCTAGTGGTTTGGCGACCGGGACAGGGGTTCACGAGCAGTACTTC	TRBD1	TRBV12-5	TRBJ2-7	NA
CASSQVRGTQYF	TGCGCCAGCAGCCAAGTAAGAGGTACGCAGTATTTT	NA	TRBV4-1	TRBJ2-3	once
CASSPGRGDSYEQYF	TGTGCCAGCTCACCCGGTCGCGGCGACTCCTACGAGCAGTACTTC	NA	TRBV18	TRBJ2-7	NA
CSGGTLYGYTF	TGCAGTGGGGGGACCCTCTATGGCTACACCTTC	NA	TRBV20-1	TRBJ1-2	NA
CASSQAASGHNEQFF	TGTGCCAGCAGCCAAGCGGCTAGCGGACACAATGAGCAGTTCTTC	TRBD2	TRBV3-1	TRBJ2-1	once
CASSYPIGAGDIYNEQFF	TGCGCCAGCAGCTACCCCATTGGCGCGGGGGACATCTACAATGAGCAGTTCTTC	NA	TRBV5-1	TRBJ2-1	few
CSVATGVGYNEQFF	TGCAGCGTAGCGACAGGGGTGGGCTACAATGAGCAGTTCTTC	TRBD1	TRBV29-1	TRBJ2-1	once
CASSPGHVQYF	TGTGCCAGCAGTCCCGGTCATGTGCAGTACTTC	NA	TRBV27	TRBJ2-7	NA
CASSSTGVDGYTF	TGCGCCAGCAGCTCGACGGGAGTAGATGGCTACACCTTC	NA	TRBV5-1	TRBJ1-2	NA
CASNVRGPNYNYGYTF	TGTGCCAGCAACGTCCGGGGGCCGAACTATAACTATGGCTACACCTTC	NA	TRBV6-1	TRBJ1-2	NA